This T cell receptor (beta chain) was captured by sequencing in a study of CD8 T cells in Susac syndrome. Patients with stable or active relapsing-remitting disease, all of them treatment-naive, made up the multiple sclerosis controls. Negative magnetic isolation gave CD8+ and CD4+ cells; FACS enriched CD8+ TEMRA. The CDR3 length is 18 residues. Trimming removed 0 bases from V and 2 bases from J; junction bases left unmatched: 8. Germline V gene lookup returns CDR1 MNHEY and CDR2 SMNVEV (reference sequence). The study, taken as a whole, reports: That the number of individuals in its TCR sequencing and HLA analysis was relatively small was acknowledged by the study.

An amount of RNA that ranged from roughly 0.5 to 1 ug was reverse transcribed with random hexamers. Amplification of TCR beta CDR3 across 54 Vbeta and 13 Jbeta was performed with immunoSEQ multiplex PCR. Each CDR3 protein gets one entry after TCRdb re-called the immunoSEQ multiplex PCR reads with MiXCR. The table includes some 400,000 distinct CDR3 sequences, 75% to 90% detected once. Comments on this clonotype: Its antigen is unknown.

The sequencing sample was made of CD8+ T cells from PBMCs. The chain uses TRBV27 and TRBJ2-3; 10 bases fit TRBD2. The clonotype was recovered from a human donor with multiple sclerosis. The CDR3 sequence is CASSLSSQLAGSTDTQYF. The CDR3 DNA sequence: TGTGCCAGCAGTTTATCCTCCCAACTAGCGGGGTCCACAGATACGCAGTATTTT.